This T cell receptor beta chain was observed in a study of vaccination and CD4 T cells after COVID-19. Specified treatment: roughly ten-day PBMC culture with coronavirus spike peptide pools or control peptides (ViraFEST assay). The unexposed donor gave CD4+ T cells before the COVID-19 pandemic (2011-2018). This clonotype was observed a handful of times. The antigen remains undetermined. V was shortened by 6 bases and J by 5 bases, with 16 bases between the two germline ends. Germline V gene data show CDR1 as DFQATT and CDR2 as SNEGSKA (reference sequence). This CDR3 has 13 amino acids. General observations from the study: For SARS-CoV-2-reactive clonotypes, the median went from approximately 23 to 38, a nonsignificant increase.

The study sequenced cultured CD4+ T cell DNA using the Oncomine TCR Beta short-read assay. TCRdb analysed the PCR reads with MiXCR anew, one entry per CDR3 protein. The sample contains thousands of distinct CDR3 sequences, less than 50% of which appear only once. This clonotype was obtained from a human donor in good health. This chain connects TRBV20-1 to TRBJ1-2; D gene uncertain. The sample was CD4+ T cells from blood, cultured in vitro. CDR3 amino acids: CSAVPPGFYGYTF. The CDR3 nucleotides read TGCAGTGCCGTACCGCCTGGGTTTTATGGCTACACCTTC.